Given below is one T cell receptor beta chain in context. Assay: immunoSEQ multiplex PCR; the TCRdb copy retains only in-frame clones and omits some. The table records 100,000 to 150,000 clones, approximately 91% of them present only once. The data stem from a study of control samples from healthy donors and cancer patients. Trimming took 2 bases from V and 1 from J, leaving 14 bases between them. CDR1 is LNHNV and CDR2 is YYDKDF in the germline V gene (reference sequence). The CDR3 is 17 amino acids. The sequenced sample consisted of blood. J is TRBJ2-2 and V is TRBV15; D is perhaps TRBD2 (6 bases). This TCR was sampled from a woman younger than 35 in good health. This CDR3 is CATSRHRDSKNTGELFF. The CDR3 DNA follows: TGTGCCACCAGCAGACACCGGGACTCAAAGAACACCGGGGAGCTGTTTTTT.